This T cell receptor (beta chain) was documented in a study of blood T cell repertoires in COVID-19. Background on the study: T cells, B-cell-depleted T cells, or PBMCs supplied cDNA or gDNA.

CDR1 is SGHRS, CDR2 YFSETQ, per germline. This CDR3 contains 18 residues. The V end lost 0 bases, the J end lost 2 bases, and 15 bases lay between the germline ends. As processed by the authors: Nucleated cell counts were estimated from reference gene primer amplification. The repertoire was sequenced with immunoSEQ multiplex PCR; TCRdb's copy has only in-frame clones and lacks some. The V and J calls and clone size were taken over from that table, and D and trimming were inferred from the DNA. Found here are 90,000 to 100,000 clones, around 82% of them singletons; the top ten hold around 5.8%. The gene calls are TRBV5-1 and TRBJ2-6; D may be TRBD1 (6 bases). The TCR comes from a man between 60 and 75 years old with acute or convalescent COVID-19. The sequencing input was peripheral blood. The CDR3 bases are TGCGCCAGCAGCTTGGAAGGGGGATCGACGCCTGGGGCCAACGTCCTGACTTTC. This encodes CASSLEGGSTPGANVLTF. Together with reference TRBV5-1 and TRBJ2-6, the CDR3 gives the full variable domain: KAGVTQTPRYLIKTRGQQVTLSCSPISGHRSVSWYQQTPGQGLQFLFEYFSETQRNKGNFPGRFSGRQFSNSRSEMNVSTLELGDSALYLCASSLEGGSTPGANVLTFGAGSRLTVL.